The rows below give T cell receptor beta chains drawn from one sample of a study of shared clonotypes between healthy human individuals. Profiling relied on immunoSEQ multiplex PCR, and the TCRdb table lists in-frame clones only, not all of them. The sample consists of around 1.1 million clones, around three quarters of them appearing once. The sample was memory CD4+ T cells from PBMCs. These receptors originate from a man younger than 30 in good health. Some clones in this sample may be carry-over from other donors' samples. The CDR3 runs from the conserved cysteine through the conserved F or W. A D gene is named only where the DNA matches it firmly. Only part of the rows carry a size: once, few, many, or a class if the clone is expanded.

CDR3 protein,CDR3 DNA,J gene,D gene,V gene,clone size
CASSVARVSSYNEQFF,TGTGCCAGCAGCGTAGCTCGGGTAAGCTCCTACAATGAGCAGTTCTTC,TRBJ2-1,NA,TRBV9,once
CASGGTANTEAFF,TGTGCCAGTGGGGGGACAGCGAACACTGAAGCTTTCTTT,TRBJ1-1,TRBD1,TRBV7-9,NA
CASSPDGSRSYNEQFF,TGTGCCAGCAGCCCAGACGGAAGTCGCTCCTACAATGAGCAGTTCTTC,TRBJ2-1,NA,TRBV7-9,NA
CASSLPAGGKETQYF,TGTGCCAGCAGCCTTCCGGCGGGGGGTAAGGAGACCCAGTACTTC,TRBJ2-5,TRBD2,TRBV7-2,few
CAWGTFHEQYF,TGTGCCTGGGGCACCTTCCACGAGCAGTACTTC,TRBJ2-7,NA,TRBV30,NA
CASSIPRQEGWNQPQHF,TGTGCCAGTAGTATTCCCCGACAGGAAGGATGGAATCAGCCCCAGCATTTT,TRBJ1-5,NA,TRBV19,few
CASSLQVVAKNIQYF,TGTGCCAGCTCACTACAGGTCGTAGCCAAAAACATTCAGTACTTC,TRBJ2-4,NA,TRBV18,NA
CASSLRQRGDYEQYF,TGTGCCAGCAGCTTGCGGCAGCGGGGGGACTACGAGCAGTACTTC,TRBJ2-7,TRBD2,TRBV5-6,few
CASSAFGTATMGEQYF,TGTGCCAGCAGCGCCTTCGGGACCGCGACTATGGGCGAGCAGTACTTC,TRBJ2-7,NA,TRBV9,NA
CASSLGLRAESGELFF,TGTGCCAGCAGCTTGGGGCTCCGGGCAGAAAGCGGGGAGCTGTTTTTT,TRBJ2-2,NA,TRBV5-5,NA
CASSQGQGAYYGYTF,TGCGCCAGCAGCCAGGGACAGGGGGCTTACTATGGCTACACCTTC,TRBJ1-2,TRBD1,TRBV4-3,NA
CASSDYSRESEQYF,TGTGCCAGCAGTGATTATTCGCGGGAGAGCGAGCAGTACTTC,TRBJ2-7,TRBD2,TRBV2,NA
CATSPGGRTEAFF,TGTGCCACCAGTCCAGGGGGCAGGACTGAAGCTTTCTTT,TRBJ1-1,TRBD1,TRBV15,NA
CSVESGGGYGYTF,TGCAGCGTTGAGAGTGGGGGAGGGTATGGCTACACCTTC,TRBJ1-2,NA,TRBV29-1,NA
CASSRRTSGDTDTQYF,TGTGCCAGCAGCCGAAGGACTAGCGGTGACACAGATACGCAGTATTTT,TRBJ2-3,TRBD2,TRBV7-9,NA
CASSATVSNQPQHF,TGTGCCAGCAGTGCTACAGTTAGCAATCAGCCCCAGCATTTT,TRBJ1-5,NA,TRBV2,NA
CASKREQATDTQYF,TGTGCCAGTAAGAGGGAACAGGCCACAGATACGCAGTATTTT,TRBJ2-3,NA,TRBV19,NA
CASSLISGGSPYEQYF,TGTGCCAGCAGCTTAATTTCTGGCGGGAGCCCCTACGAGCAGTACTTC,TRBJ2-7,TRBD2,TRBV7-2,once
CASSLGGTGVEQYF,TGCGCCAGCAGCTTGGGAGGTACAGGGGTCGAGCAGTACTTC,TRBJ2-7,TRBD1,TRBV5-1,few
CASSGLPGKGSGYTF,TGTGCCAGCAGCGGCCTCCCCGGGAAAGGAAGTGGCTACACCTTC,TRBJ1-2,NA,TRBV28,once
CASSLETDPVRDQGTDTQYF,TGCGCCAGCAGCTTAGAAACAGACCCGGTAAGGGACCAGGGCACAGATACGCAGTATTTT,TRBJ2-3,NA,TRBV5-1,NA
CASSVDGYGYTF,TGTGCCAGCAGCGTAGACGGGTATGGCTACACCTTC,TRBJ1-2,NA,TRBV9,NA
CASSPTGMVNQPQHF,TGTGCCAGCTCACCGACAGGGATGGTCAATCAGCCCCAGCATTTT,TRBJ1-5,TRBD1,TRBV18,NA
CASSKETGGQWSAFF,TGTGCCAGCAGCAAAGAAACAGGGGGTCAATGGTCGGCTTTCTTT,TRBJ1-1,NA,TRBV21-1,NA
CASGTGTEQFF,TGCGCCAGCGGGACCGGGACGGAGCAGTTCTTC,TRBJ2-1,NA,TRBV10-1,NA
CASSLRGGTPGELFF,TGTGCCAGCAGTTTAAGAGGGGGTACCCCCGGGGAGCTGTTTTTT,TRBJ2-2,NA,TRBV27,NA
CASSHGQGYTGELFF,TGCGCCAGCAGCCATGGACAGGGGTACACCGGGGAGCTGTTTTTT,TRBJ2-2,TRBD1,TRBV5-1,many
CASSENNQPQHF,TGTGCCAGCAGTGAGAATAATCAGCCCCAGCATTTT,TRBJ1-5,NA,TRBV28,once
CASSETGGHSEAFF,TGTGCCAGCAGTGAAACAGGGGGGCACTCTGAAGCTTTCTTT,TRBJ1-1,TRBD1,TRBV6-1,NA
CSASVPSGYTF,TGCAGTGCTAGTGTTCCTTCGGGCTACACCTTC,TRBJ1-2,NA,TRBV20-1,few
CASSRGHGRWDNTGELFF,TGTGCCAGCAGCCGGGGGCATGGACGTTGGGATAACACCGGGGAGCTGTTTTTT,TRBJ2-2,NA,TRBV11-2,NA
CASSLAGGGGQPQHF,TGTGCCAGCAGCTTAGCTGGAGGGGGGGGTCAGCCCCAGCATTTT,TRBJ1-5,NA,TRBV7-2,NA
CASSSAGRSYEQYF,TGTGCCAGCAGTTCCGCGGGGCGGTCTTACGAGCAGTACTTC,TRBJ2-7,NA,TRBV28,NA
CASRYREVYEQYF,TGTGCCAGCAGGTACCGGGAAGTCTACGAGCAGTACTTC,TRBJ2-7,NA,TRBV28,NA
CSASPGQNYGYTF,TGCAGCGCCTCTCCGGGACAGAACTATGGCTACACCTTC,TRBJ1-2,TRBD1,TRBV29-1,NA
CASSGRQQNEKLFF,TGTGCCAGCAGTGGTAGGCAACAAAATGAAAAACTGTTTTTT,TRBJ1-4,NA,TRBV6-1,NA
CASSLGQYEAFF,TGTGCCAGCAGCTTAGGACAGTATGAAGCTTTCTTT,TRBJ1-1,NA,TRBV7-9,NA
CASSAGFETQYF,TGTGCCAGCAGTGCGGGGTTCGAGACCCAGTACTTC,TRBJ2-5,NA,TRBV2,NA
CASSQEGTGGINYGYTF,TGCGCCAGCAGCCAAGAAGGGACAGGGGGAATTAACTATGGCTACACCTTC,TRBJ1-2,TRBD1,TRBV4-3,NA
CAWSRDWGEETQYF,TGTGCCTGGAGTCGAGACTGGGGGGAAGAGACCCAGTACTTC,TRBJ2-5,NA,TRBV30,NA
CASSVGGGGEKLFF,TGTGCCAGTAGTGTCGGGGGCGGGGGCGAAAAACTGTTTTTT,TRBJ1-4,NA,TRBV19,NA
CASSLMGLAEGGNEQFF,TGTGCCAGCAGCTTAATGGGACTAGCGGAGGGGGGAAATGAGCAGTTCTTC,TRBJ2-1,TRBD2,TRBV7-3,NA
CAWSRQGAYEQYF,TGTGCCTGGAGTCGACAGGGGGCCTACGAGCAGTACTTC,TRBJ2-7,TRBD1,TRBV30,NA